This T cell receptor (beta chain) was observed in a study of early T cells in non-severe SARS-CoV-2 infection. V lost 3 bases, J lost 11 bases, and 5 bases stayed unmatched. CDR1 and CDR2 from the germline V gene are SGHAT and FQNNGV. The CDR3 loop spans 12 amino acids. This clonotype was found many times. Researchers attached unique molecular identifiers to individual cDNA molecules. TCRdb processed the 5' RACE reads anew with MiXCR; each CDR3 protein has one entry. Here the sample spans 55,000 or so distinct CDR3 sequences, roughly 6.8% being singletons. The chain combines TRBV11-2 with TRBJ1-1, with TRBD1 matching over 8 bases. The sequence derives from an adult who was a healthcare worker with PCR-confirmed SARS-CoV-2 infection or an uninfected control (not recorded which). The sequencing sample was made of whole blood. The CDR3 coding sequence is TGTGCCAGCAGCTTCGGACAGGGTGAGGCTTTCTTT. Translation: CASSFGQGEAFF.